This T cell receptor beta chain was documented in a study of T cells in Graves' hyperthyroidism and ophthalmopathy. Overall study findings and caveats: The majority of expanded thyroid clonotypes above 0.001 also appeared in blood. Ophthalmopathy onset followed model prediction by a median about six months.

This clonotype occurred many times. The antigen remains unidentified. Using RNA transcripts as the source, TCR beta CDR3 regions were amplified. RT-PCR in the first round (using the HTBI primer set) targeted the TCR CDR3. Using its own MiXCR run on the multiplex PCR reads, TCRdb lists one record per CDR3 protein. The table lists about 180,000 distinct CDR3 sequences, over 15% of them singletons, with roughly 32% in the top ten. Germline V CDR1 and CDR2: DFQATT, SNEGSKA (reference sequence). Trimming shortened V by 6 bases and J by 4 bases, and 12 bases separated the two germline ends. This CDR3 is 12 amino acids long.

This clonotype was sampled from a woman aged 45-65 years with Graves' hyperthyroidism. The sample comprised blood. This chain connects TRBV20-1 to TRBJ1-1; D might be TRBD1 (5 bases). This CDR3 is CSAPWGGTEAFF. CDR3 DNA sequence: TGCAGTGCGCCCTGGGGGGGCACTGAAGCTTTCTTT.